The 31 T cell receptor beta chains below come from one sample, sequenced in a study of blood T cell repertoires in COVID-19. Assay used: immunoSEQ multiplex PCR; TCRdb lists only in-frame clones, some missing. Altogether fewer than 200,000 clones are present, around four fifths being singletons, with the ten largest covering 3.5% to 5%. The sequencing input was PBMCs or T cells enriched from blood (not recorded which). The receptors here all came from a woman aged 45-65 years who had recovered from COVID-19.

This clone was observed a single time. The chain carries TRBV13 and TRBJ1-5; 9 bases are shared with TRBD1. Germline values: CDR1 PRHDT, CDR2 FYEKMQ (reference sequence). J was trimmed by 4 bases and V by 5 bases; bases with no gene match: 9. The CDR3 consists of 16 residues. In DNA, the CDR3 is TGTGCCAGCAGCGGGTCGGGACAGGGCCCGAATCAGCCCCAGCATTTT. Its translation is CASSGSGQGPNQPQHF.

This chain connects TRBV7-2 to TRBJ1-3; perhaps TRBD1 as D (5 bases). Germline values: CDR1 SGHTA, CDR2 FQGNSA. Trimming left V 3 bases short and J 3 bases short, with 9 bases between. The CDR3 contains 14 residues. CDR3 protein: CASSFRDYGNTIYF. Here the CDR3 DNA reads TGTGCCAGCAGCTTCAGGGACTATGGAAACACCATATATTTT.

This sequence joins TRBV5-4 and TRBJ2-4, with TRBD1 matching over 8 bases. The CDR3 covers 17 residues. Germline-derived CDR1 and CDR2 are SGHNT and YYREEE (reference sequence). Germline trimming cut 0 bases from V and 1 base from J; bases unmatched to any gene: 6. The CDR3 DNA follows: TGTGCCAGCAGCTTGGCGGACAGGGTTTTGGCCAAAAACATTCAGTACTTC. Amino acid sequence: CASSLADRVLAKNIQYF.

The chain has TRBV5-1 and TRBJ1-2; no definite D call. CDR3 length: 12 amino acids. Germline V CDR1 and CDR2: SGHRS, YFSETQ. The V end was cut by 1 base, the J end by 6 bases, with 7 bases between. The CDR3 reads CASSLSGDGYTF. CDR3 DNA: TGCGCCAGCAGCTTGTCGGGAGATGGCTACACCTTC.

This chain uses TRBV7-2 with TRBJ2-1, with a possible D match to TRBD2 (5 bases). Germline V gene lookup returns CDR1 SGHTA and CDR2 FQGNSA. The CDR3 is made up of 14 amino acids. The V and J ends lost 5 bases and 2 bases respectively, with 10 bases between them. CDR3 DNA sequence: TGTGCCAGCAGCCCCGGGGAAACCTACAATGAGCAGTTCTTC. It yields the protein CASSPGETYNEQFF.

The V call is TRBV10-2, the J call TRBJ2-1; maybe TRBD2 (5 bases). Trimming pared 3 bases from V and 6 bases from J, leaving 12 bases between. Germline-derived CDR1 and CDR2 are WSHSY and SAAADI. The CDR3 is 14 residues long. DNA of the CDR3: TGCGCCAGCAGTGAATGGACGGCGGGCAATGAGCAGTTCTTC. As protein: CASSEWTAGNEQFF.

The rearrangement joins TRBV19 to TRBJ2-5, with D possibly being TRBD1 (5 bases). Looked up from germline, CDR1 is LNHDA and CDR2 is SQIVND (reference sequence). The CDR3 runs 13 residues. Deletions cut 3 bases from V and 5 bases from J, with 10 bases between. The chain's CDR3 is CASSIGGAETQYF. The CDR3 nucleotides are TGTGCCAGTAGTATTGGTGGGGCGGAGACCCAGTACTTC.

This chain joins TRBV9 and TRBJ2-7; D unresolved. V lost 3 bases, J lost 0 bases, and 19 bases lay in between. The CDR3 runs to 17 residues. Germline-derived CDR1 and CDR2 are SGDLS and YYNGEE. The CDR3 DNA follows: TGTGCCAGCAGCGGACACCAAAGGTGCAGCAGCTCCTACGAGCAGTACGTC. It yields the protein CASSGHQRCSSSYEQYV.

This chain joins TRBV9 and TRBJ2-5, with D perhaps TRBD1 (6 bases). Germline loops: CDR1 SGDLS, CDR2 YYNGEE. Trimming stripped 0 bases from V and 1 base from J, with 28 bases between. This CDR3 has 21 amino acids. In DNA form, the CDR3 reads TGTGCCAGCAGCGTAGAGGGGGTTGAGGGCATCGGCCCATCCAGCCAAGAGACCCAGTACTTC. It yields the protein CASSVEGVEGIGPSSQETQYF.

The J gene is TRBJ2-7, the V gene TRBV27, with D possibly being TRBD2 (5 bases). The CDR3 spans 14 residues. V lost 3 bases to trimming and J lost 0 bases, with 9 bases between them. Germline CDR1 MNHEY, CDR2 SMNVEV (reference sequence). The CDR3, as DNA: TGTGCCAGCAGTTTTTCCAGCGGCTCCTACGAGCAGTACGTC. It encodes CASSFSSGSYEQYV.

The rearrangement uses TRBV30 and TRBJ2-1; 10 positions agree with TRBD2. The CDR3 is 12 residues long. V trimming: 3 bases; J trimming: 13 bases; junction bases outside the gene matches: 6. The germline CDR1 and CDR2 sequences are GTSNPN and SVGIG (reference sequence). Here the CDR3 reads CAWSLTSGNQFF. The DNA for the CDR3 is TGTGCCTGGAGCCTAACTAGCGGGAACCAGTTCTTC.

The chain links TRBV2 to TRBJ2-6, with D possibly TRBD1 on 6 matching bases. Germline CDR1 reads SNHLY; CDR2 reads FYNNEI. The CDR3 has 15 amino acids. V lost 8 bases to trimming and J lost 2 bases, with 13 bases between them. CDR3 in DNA: TGTGCCAGCTCACAGGGTTCGGCTGGGGCCAACGTCCTGACTTTC. The encoded protein is CASSQGSAGANVLTF.

The rearrangement links TRBV19 to TRBJ2-1; D is unclear. CDR1 and CDR2 from the germline V gene are LNHDA and SQIVND (reference sequence). V shed 3 bases and J shed 6 bases, with 9 bases lying between them. The CDR3 has 13 amino acids. CDR3 residues: CASSIRTPNEQFF. CDR3 bases: TGTGCCAGTAGTATTAGAACCCCCAATGAGCAGTTCTTC.

This clone was picked up one time. The J gene is TRBJ2-3, the V gene TRBV5-6; TRBD2 matches 10 bases. Trimming took 0 bases from V and 2 from J; bases not matched to a gene: 3. The CDR3 extends over 16 amino acids. Germline assignment: CDR1 SGHDT and CDR2 YYEEEE. This CDR3 reads CASSLGGLANTDTQYF. The DNA for the CDR3 is TGTGCCAGCAGCTTGGGGGGACTAGCGAACACAGATACGCAGTATTTT.

This clone showed up just once. J is TRBJ2-1 and V is TRBV27; possible D gene TRBD1, 5 bases. V lost 8 bases and J lost 9, with 26 bases in between. This CDR3 has 16 amino acids. Germline V gene sequence: CDR1 MNHEY, CDR2 SMNVEV (reference sequence). This CDR3 is CASGTSMGRVFGEQFF. CDR3 nucleotides: TGTGCCAGCGGCACGTCCATGGGCAGGGTATTCGGTGAGCAGTTCTTC.

This clone occurred many times. Other DNA sequences within the sample encode an identical CDR3. V is TRBV28 and J is TRBJ2-3; D gene uncertain. CDR3 size: 14 residues. CDR1 and CDR2 from the germline V gene are MDHEN and SYDVKM. V was shortened by 3 bases and J by 1 base, with 8 bases between the two germline ends. The chain's CDR3 is CASSFVAGTDTQYF. The DNA for the CDR3 is TGTGCCAGCAGTTTTGTGGCAGGCACAGATACGCAGTATTTT.

This clone was seen only a few times. CDR3 protein: CASRGTGTGNTIYF. CDR3 in DNA: TGTGCCAGCAGAGGGACAGGGACTGGAAACACCATATATTTT. The chain joins TRBV9 to TRBJ1-3; 9 bases align to TRBD1. Per the germline V gene, CDR1 is SGDLS and CDR2 is YYNGEE. The CDR3 has 14 residues. V lost 5 bases, J lost 2 bases, and 2 bases stayed unmatched.

V is TRBV7-6 and J is TRBJ2-1, with 7 nucleotides matching TRBD2. Germline loops: CDR1 SGHVS, CDR2 FNYEAQ. CDR3 length: 14 residues. V was clipped by 5 bases and J by 3 bases; unmatched bases: 4. This chain's CDR3 is CASSLGLGYNEQFF. The CDR3 DNA is TGTGCCAGCAGCCTCGGACTAGGCTACAATGAGCAGTTCTTC.

The J gene is TRBJ2-1, the V gene TRBV11-2; 7 bases match TRBD2. Germline CDR1 SGHAT, CDR2 FQNNGV. The junction had 10 bases not matched to a gene; V was cut back by 5 bases and J by 0 bases. This CDR3 region has 17 residues. The chain's CDR3 is CASSLGRRAGSYNEQFF. DNA for the CDR3: TGTGCCAGCAGCCTCGGGAGGAGGGCCGGCTCCTACAATGAGCAGTTCTTC.

CDR3 DNA sequence: TGTGCCAGCAGCTTTACGAGCTCCTACGAGCAGTACGTC. This translates into CASSFTSSYEQYV. The rearrangement uses TRBV7-8 and TRBJ2-7; unclear D gene. The germline V gene has CDR1 SGHVS and CDR2 FQNEAQ. This CDR3 is 13 amino acids long. The V and J ends lost 3 bases and 0 bases respectively, with 6 bases between them.

The chain joins TRBV18 to TRBJ2-1, with 8 bases identical to TRBD1. CDR1 is KGHSH and CDR2 is LQKENI in the germline V gene. The ends lost 2 bases at V and 2 bases at J; junction bases unmatched: 11. The CDR3 totals 18 residues. The DNA for the CDR3 is TGTGCCAGCTCACCAGGTGCTCGGCAGGGGGCCGCCTACAATGAGCAGTTCTTC. Protein: CASSPGARQGAAYNEQFF. The complete variable domain, with remaining parts taken from reference TRBV18 and TRBJ2-1, reads NAGVMQNPRHLVRRRGQEARLRCSPMKGHSHVYWYRQLPEEGLKFMVYLQKENIIDESGMPKERFSAEFPKEGPSILRIQQVVRGDSAAYFCASSPGARQGAAYNEQFFGPGTRLTVL.

This chain connects TRBV4-1 to TRBJ1-5; D is unresolved. Germline assignment: CDR1 MGHRA and CDR2 YSYEKL. The CDR3 has 15 residues. V lost 0 bases, J lost 4 bases, and 10 bases lay in between. CDR3 protein: CASSQEAAPNQPQHF. DNA for the CDR3: TGCGCCAGCAGCCAAGAGGCGGCACCTAATCAGCCCCAGCATTTT.

This rearrangement joins TRBV6-4 to TRBJ1-4, with 8 nucleotides matching TRBD1. V lost 9 bases to trimming and J lost 2 bases; unmatched junction nucleotides: 2. The germline gives CDR1 MRHNA, CDR2 SNTAGT. This CDR3 has 13 residues. The CDR3 spells CARTGDTNEKLFF. The CDR3 DNA sequence: TGTGCCAGGACAGGGGACACTAATGAAAAACTGTTTTTT.

The rearrangement uses TRBV27 and TRBJ2-1; TRBD2 matches at 9 bases. The length of the CDR3 is 14 residues. With 8 bases clipped from V and 5 bases from J, the junction kept 7 bases outside the gene matches. Germline V gene sequence: CDR1 MNHEY, CDR2 SMNVEV (reference sequence). The CDR3, as DNA: TGTGCCAGCGCAAGCGGGAGGCTAGACAATGAGCAGTTCTTC. Translated, it gives CASASGRLDNEQFF.

V is TRBV6-4 and J is TRBJ2-1; D may be TRBD2 (6 bases). This CDR3 contains 14 residues. Trimming removed 5 bases at V and 5 bases at J, with 13 bases between. Germline CDR1 reads MRHNA; CDR2 reads SNTAGT. DNA of the CDR3: TGTGCCAGCAGTAAGGACCGGGAGAACAATGAGCAGTTCTTC. This encodes CASSKDRENNEQFF.

This chain joins TRBV5-1 and TRBJ1-2; D gene uncertain. The V and J ends lost 3 bases and 6 bases respectively, with 18 bases between them. In germline, CDR1 is SGHRS, CDR2 YFSETQ. The CDR3 spans 15 residues. Here the CDR3 DNA reads TGCGCCAGCAGCTACGATCCCGGGAGCTGGGATGGCTACACCTTC. Translating gives CASSYDPGSWDGYTF.

The rearrangement links TRBV2 to TRBJ1-5; the D is unclear. The germline CDR1 and CDR2 sequences are SNHLY and FYNNEI. This CDR3 contains 11 residues. Trimming stripped 8 bases from V and 6 bases from J, with 8 bases between. The CDR3 spells CASGEVQPQHF. The CDR3 DNA is TGTGCCAGCGGGGAGGTTCAGCCCCAGCATTTT.

This clone was seen once. This sequence joins TRBV7-6 and TRBJ1-4, with D possibly matching TRBD1 (5 bases). In germline, CDR1 is SGHVS, CDR2 FNYEAQ. CDR3 length: 15 residues. V lost 3 bases to trimming and J lost 12 bases, with 20 bases between them. This CDR3 is CASSFTATASRELFF. CDR3 coding DNA: TGTGCCAGCAGCTTTACGGCGACAGCCAGTAGGGAACTGTTTTTT. Full variable domain (remainder filled in from reference TRBV7-6 and TRBJ1-4): GAGVSQSPRYKVTKRGQDVALRCDPISGHVSLYWYRQALGQGPEFLTYFNYEAQQDKSGLPNDRFSAERPEGSISTLTIQRTEQRDSAMYRCASSFTATASRELFFGSGTQLSVL.

V is TRBV6-1 and J is TRBJ2-1, with D tentatively TRBD2 (7 bases). CDR1 is MNHNS, CDR2 SASEGT, per germline. The CDR3 is 15 amino acids. The V gene lost 2 bases and the J gene lost 10 bases, with 18 bases spanning the gap. CDR3 sequence: CASSERGAKWGEQFF. DNA for the CDR3: TGTGCCAGCAGTGAACGGGGGGCTAAATGGGGGGAGCAGTTCTTC.

The rearrangement uses TRBV5-6 and TRBJ1-1; D is possibly TRBD1 (5 bases). Between the trimmed V and J ends, which lost 7 bases and 4 bases, there was a span of 11 bases. Germline CDR1 and CDR2: SGHDT and YYEEEE. The CDR3 has 12 residues. In DNA form, the CDR3 reads TGTGCCAGCCTCTCCAGGGTCACTGAAGCTTTCTTT. Translating it yields CASLSRVTEAFF.

The J gene is TRBJ2-1, the V gene TRBV5-4; the match to TRBD2 covers 8 bases. The CDR3 totals 19 residues. From germline, CDR1 is SGHNT and CDR2 YYREEE (reference sequence). V shed 1 base and J 7 bases; nucleotides not matched to a gene: 19. The CDR3 sequence: CASSLKVFSGSNNGNEQFF. The CDR3 bases are TGTGCCAGCAGCTTGAAAGTATTCAGCGGGAGTAATAATGGGAATGAGCAGTTCTTC.